This T cell receptor (beta chain) was documented in a study of technical replicates of blood from several donors. Profiled with immunoSEQ multiplex PCR; TCRdb holds only in-frame clones, not every one. In the table there are about 63,000 clones, about 87% of which are singletons. The J segment lost 1 base and the V segment lost 4 bases, leaving 3 bases of the junction unmatched. There are 15 residues in the CDR3. This clonotype was obtained from a human donor in good health. Some clones in this sample may be carry-over from other donors' samples. The gene calls are TRBV23-1 and TRBJ2-4; TRBD1 matches 8 bases. TRBV23-1 is assigned to the ORF class and has an uncertain function. Sequencing was performed on PBMCs. CDR3 residues: CASSLRQGAKNIQYF. CDR3 DNA sequence: TGCGCCAGCAGTCTTCGACAGGGGGCCAAAAACATTCAGTACTTC.